The 5 T cell receptor beta chains below come from one sample, sequenced in a study of CD8+CD57+ T cells in acquired aplastic anemia. Selection for sequencing was limited to patients who had shown CD8+CD57+ cell expansion by flow cytometry. Genomic DNA constituted the template upon which TCR beta VDJ and CDR3 profiling was performed. TCRdb re-called the reads through MiXCR, storing one row per CDR3 protein. Among roughly 250,000 distinct CDR3 sequences listed, around half were seen once. Specimen: sorted CD4+, CD8+, or CD8+CD57+ T cells (not recorded which) from PBMCs. The receptors come from a human donor with aplastic anemia.

CDR3: CATSRATGTAPEAFF. CDR3 in DNA: TGTGCCACCAGCAGAGCGACAGGGACGGCCCCTGAAGCTTTCTTT. The chain carries TRBV15 and TRBJ1-1; TRBD1 aligns across 7 bases. The CDR3 has 15 residues. Trimming removed 1 base from V and 6 bases from J; junction bases left unmatched: 8. Germline V gives CDR1 LNHNV, CDR2 YYDKDF (reference sequence).

This clonotype was counted between two and nine times. Its ends do not fully match the called genes, so a read error is possible. The chain employs TRBV9 and TRBJ2-3; tentative D call: TRBD2 (5 bases). Germline lookup yields CDR1 SGDLS and CDR2 YYNGEE. This CDR3 comprises 14 residues. CDR3 DNA: TGTGCTAGCAGCGTGCGGACTAGCACAGATACGCAGTATTTT. Protein: CASSVRTSTDTQYF.

This clonotype was observed many times. The genes are TRBV5-5 and TRBJ2-7; 9 bases are shared with TRBD2. The CDR3 contains 16 residues. V trimming: 1 base; J trimming: 6 bases; junction bases outside the gene matches: 11. Germline lookup yields CDR1 SGHKS and CDR2 YYEKEE (reference sequence). This chain's CDR3 is CASSLNLRTSDREQYF. The CDR3 bases are TGTGCCAGCAGCTTGAATCTCAGGACTAGCGATCGCGAGCAGTACTTC.

The chain couples TRBV24-1 to TRBJ1-1; 10 nucleotides align to TRBD1. Germline trimming cut 3 bases from V and 0 bases from J; bases unmatched to any gene: 3. Germline V gene sequence: CDR1 KGHDR, CDR2 SFDVKD. CDR3 length equals 16 residues. This chain's CDR3 is CATSDGGQGMNTEAFF. CDR3 nucleotide sequence: TGTGCCACCAGTGATGGGGGACAGGGGATGAACACTGAAGCTTTCTTT.

This clonotype was picked up many times. At one of its ends the junction is not consistent with the germline gene, which may arise from a read error. V and J are TRBV7-7 and TRBJ2-3; D not certain. CDR3 length equals 15 residues. Germline assignment: CDR1 SSHAT and CDR2 FNYEAQ (reference sequence). This chain's CDR3 is CASSASVTSTDTQYF. In nucleotides, the CDR3 is TGTGCTAGCAGCGCGAGCGTAACTAGCACAGATACGCAGTATTTT.